This T cell receptor beta chain was captured by sequencing in a study of siplizumab effects on memory and regulatory T cells. Measured with immunoSEQ multiplex PCR; TCRdb has only the in-frame clones, and not every one. This sample has over 100,000 clones, with around 92% found just once. After removal of 10 bases from V and 2 bases from J, the junction contained 11 bases not matched to a gene. This CDR3 comprises 15 residues. CDR1 and CDR2 (germline): ENHRY, SYGVKD. This rearrangement joins TRBV10-3 to TRBJ2-7; 10 bases fit TRBD1. Material for sequencing was Tregs sorted from blood. This clonotype was obtained from a human donor in good health. This chain's CDR3 is CASRDRGLSPYEQYF. The CDR3 DNA reads as TGTGCCAGCCGAGACAGGGGGCTGTCCCCCTACGAGCAGTACTTC.